These 19 T cell receptor beta chains were all obtained from the same sample, sequenced in a study of cytomegalovirus exposure and HLA in healthy donors. Amplification used 60 Vbeta primers and 13 Jbeta primers. Measured with immunoSEQ multiplex PCR; TCRdb has only the in-frame clones, and not every one. The repertoire holds roughly 160,000 clones, with about 80% as singletons. The sample consisted of PBMCs. These receptors originate from a young man in good health and CMV-seronegative.

This clone turned up a few times. The chain is built from TRBV7-2 and TRBJ1-1, with a possible D match to TRBD1 (5 bases). V lost 3 bases to trimming and J lost 1 base, with 9 bases between them. The germline V gene has CDR1 SGHTA and CDR2 FQGNSA. The CDR3 runs 14 residues. This chain's CDR3 is CASSFQDTNTEAFF. The DNA of the CDR3 is TGTGCCAGCAGCTTCCAGGACACGAACACTGAAGCTTTCTTT.

This clone came up a few times. This chain's CDR3 is CASKAGAGEKLFF. The CDR3 DNA follows: TGTGCCAGCAAGGCAGGGGCGGGTGAAAAACTGTTTTTT. The chain links TRBV7-9 to TRBJ1-4; perhaps TRBD1 as D (6 bases). Trimming left V 7 bases short and J 7 bases short, with 13 bases between. CDR3 size: 13 residues. Germline V gene sequence: CDR1 SEHNR, CDR2 FQNEAQ (reference sequence).

V is TRBV5-1 and J is TRBJ2-7; 8 nucleotides agree with TRBD2. The germline CDR1 and CDR2 sequences are SGHRS and YFSETQ. The length of the CDR3 is 15 residues. V gave up 9 bases and J gave up 4 bases; unmatched junction bases: 15. Here the CDR3 reads CATSLLAGLSYEQYF. CDR3 DNA: TGCGCCACCTCCTTGTTAGCGGGACTCTCATACGAGCAGTACTTC.

This clone occurred a few times. The V gene is TRBV10-1, the J gene TRBJ2-7; no clear D. Germline loops: CDR1 WNHNN, CDR2 SYGVQD (reference sequence). This CDR3 region has 14 residues. V lost 0 bases and J 4 bases, leaving 10 bases between the germline ends. Here the CDR3 DNA reads TGCGCCAGCAGTGAGTCGTGGCCCTCTTACGAGCAGTACTTC. It codes for CASSESWPSYEQYF.

The rearrangement joins TRBV7-8 to TRBJ2-5; 7 positions match TRBD1. CDR1 SGHVS and CDR2 FQNEAQ come from the germline V gene. CDR3 size: 12 residues. J gave up 4 bases and V 5 bases, and 1 base lay outside the gene matches. The CDR3, as DNA: TGTGCCAGCAGCCGGACAGGAGAGACCCAGTACTTC. It specifies CASSRTGETQYF.

The chain links TRBV11-2 to TRBJ2-7; D is perhaps TRBD2 (7 bases). CDR1 is SGHAT, CDR2 FQNNGV, per germline. The CDR3 is made up of 15 amino acids. V lost 0 bases and J lost 2, with 11 bases in between. CDR3 DNA: TGTGCCAGCAGCTTAGAATTCGGGGGGCCCTACGAGCAGTACTTC. Translated, it gives CASSLEFGGPYEQYF.

This clone was counted only a few times. The V call is TRBV7-8, the J call TRBJ2-5, with 9 positions matching TRBD2. Germline CDR1 is SGHVS and CDR2 is FQNEAQ. The CDR3 has 18 amino acids. V lost 6 bases to trimming and J lost 0 bases; unmatched junction nucleotides: 14. CDR3 in amino acids: CASRGGLGSGGYQETQYF. The CDR3, as DNA: TGTGCCAGCAGGGGGGGTCTCGGTAGCGGGGGTTACCAAGAGACCCAGTACTTC. The complete variable domain, with remaining parts taken from reference TRBV7-8 and TRBJ2-5, reads GAGVSQSPRYKVAKRGQDVALRCDPISGHVSLFWYQQALGQGPEFLTYFQNEAQLDKSGLPSDRFFAERPEGSVSTLKIQRTQQEDSAVYLCASRGGLGSGGYQETQYFGPGTRLLVL.

The V call is TRBV9, the J call TRBJ2-7, with 7 bases that match TRBD1. CDR1 is SGDLS, CDR2 YYNGEE, per germline. The ends lost 3 bases at V and 6 bases at J; junction bases unmatched: 3. The CDR3 runs 12 residues. As DNA, the CDR3 is TGTGCCAGCAGCGCAAACAGGGGCGAGCAGTACTTC. Translated: CASSANRGEQYF.

This clone was observed a handful of times. The chain carries TRBV7-6 and TRBJ1-4; 9 bases fit TRBD1. Trimming took 5 bases from V and 5 from J; bases not matched to a gene: 3. The CDR3 runs 14 residues. From germline, CDR1 is SGHVS and CDR2 FNYEAQ. The CDR3 DNA sequence: TGTGCCAGCAGCCGAGGACAGGGGAATGAAAAACTGTTTTTT. It is translated as CASSRGQGNEKLFF.

This clone was counted only a few times. This sequence joins TRBV5-4 and TRBJ1-5; D remains unclear. The germline V gene encodes CDR1 SGHNT and CDR2 YYREEE (reference sequence). Trimming stripped 4 bases from V and 4 bases from J, with 9 bases between. This CDR3 comprises 13 residues. CDR3 region: CASSPTPNQPQHF. The CDR3 DNA reads TGTGCCAGCAGCCCCACACCTAATCAGCCCCAGCATTTT. The whole variable domain, filled in from reference TRBV5-4 and TRBJ1-5, reads ETGVTQSPTHLIKTRGQQVTLRCSSQSGHNTVSWYQQALGQGPQFIFQYYREEENGRGNFPPRFSGLQFPNYSSELNVNALELDDSALYLCASSPTPNQPQHFGDGTRLSIL.

The table lists this clone with a count of one. V usage is TRBV6-5 and J usage is TRBJ2-7; TRBD2 aligns across 10 bases. Unmatched junction bases numbered 3, after V lost 2 bases and J lost 2 bases. The V gene's germline CDR1 is MNHEY and CDR2 SVGAGI. This CDR3 is 15 amino acids long. CDR3 protein: CASSYASGGAYEQYF. CDR3 sequence (DNA): TGTGCCAGCAGTTACGCTAGCGGGGGCGCCTACGAGCAGTACTTC.

The chain couples TRBV28 to TRBJ2-7; 7 positions agree with TRBD1. The J segment lost 3 bases and the V segment lost 7 bases, leaving 6 bases of the junction unmatched. This CDR3 is 13 amino acids long. Germline V gene data show CDR1 as MDHEN and CDR2 as SYDVKM. The CDR3 DNA follows: TGTGCCAGCACCCAGGGGGTTGTCTACGAGCAGTACTTC. It translates to CASTQGVVYEQYF.

V and J are TRBV30 and TRBJ2-3; 13 bases line up with TRBD2. V lost 2 bases to trimming and J lost 4 bases; unmatched junction nucleotides: 9. Germline V lookup: CDR1 GTSNPN, CDR2 SVGIG (reference sequence). The CDR3 is 17 amino acids. Here the CDR3 reads CAWSKEGTSGVADTQYF. The CDR3 bases are TGTGCCTGGAGTAAGGAGGGGACTAGCGGGGTCGCAGATACGCAGTATTTT.

This clone was detected only once. The chain uses TRBV4-1 and TRBJ2-7, with 9 bases lining up with TRBD1. The V and J ends lost 4 bases and 3 bases, in that order; junction bases with no gene match: 4. Germline assignment: CDR1 MGHRA and CDR2 YSYEKL. The CDR3 covers 14 residues. Here the CDR3 DNA reads TGCGCCAGCAGCCCGGGACAGGGCGTCTACGAGCAGTACTTC. Translation: CASSPGQGVYEQYF.

The rearrangement links TRBV6-4 to TRBJ1-1; 9 bases line up with TRBD1. CDR1 is MRHNA, CDR2 SNTAGT, per germline. V was clipped by 0 bases and J by 3 bases; unmatched bases: 2. There are 15 residues in the CDR3. CDR3 residues: CASSDSRTGDTEAFF. CDR3 coding DNA: TGTGCCAGCAGTGACTCGAGGACAGGGGACACTGAAGCTTTCTTT.

V gene TRBV5-1 combines with J gene TRBJ2-5; 13 bases match TRBD2. The CDR3 runs to 17 residues. Germline CDR1 is SGHRS and CDR2 is YFSETQ. The ends lost 4 bases at V and 5 bases at J; junction bases unmatched: 11. The CDR3 bases are TGCGCCAGCAGCCCCGATCGGACTAGCGGGAGATGGGAGACCCAGTACTTC. Protein: CASSPDRTSGRWETQYF.

This chain connects TRBV11-2 to TRBJ2-1; TRBD1 agrees at 7 bases. The ends lost 4 bases at V and 0 bases at J; junction bases unmatched: 9. Per germline, CDR1 SGHAT and CDR2 FQNNGV. CDR3 length equals 17 residues. The CDR3, as DNA: TGTGCCAGCAGCTCGAGGGGACAGCGGAGCTCCTACAATGAGCAGTTCTTC. Translated: CASSSRGQRSSYNEQFF.

The chain carries TRBV7-3 and TRBJ2-5; TRBD2 matches at 7 bases. Losses at the gene ends were 1 base for V and 1 base for J; bases not matched to a gene: 9. The germline gives CDR1 SGHTA, CDR2 FQGTGA. There are 17 residues in the CDR3. CDR3 bases: TGTGCCAGCAGCTTAAGGGGCGGGGGAACCCTCCAAGAGACCCAGTACTTC. Protein sequence: CASSLRGGGTLQETQYF.

V usage is TRBV6-6 and J usage is TRBJ2-3; the D gene is possibly TRBD1 (6 bases). The CDR3 extends over 14 amino acids. CDR1 and CDR2 (germline): MNHNY, SVGAGI (reference sequence). V lost 5 bases and J 3 bases, leaving 12 bases between the germline ends. This CDR3 reads CASSLGQPTDTQYF. DNA for the CDR3: TGTGCCAGCAGTCTAGGACAGCCGACAGATACGCAGTATTTT.